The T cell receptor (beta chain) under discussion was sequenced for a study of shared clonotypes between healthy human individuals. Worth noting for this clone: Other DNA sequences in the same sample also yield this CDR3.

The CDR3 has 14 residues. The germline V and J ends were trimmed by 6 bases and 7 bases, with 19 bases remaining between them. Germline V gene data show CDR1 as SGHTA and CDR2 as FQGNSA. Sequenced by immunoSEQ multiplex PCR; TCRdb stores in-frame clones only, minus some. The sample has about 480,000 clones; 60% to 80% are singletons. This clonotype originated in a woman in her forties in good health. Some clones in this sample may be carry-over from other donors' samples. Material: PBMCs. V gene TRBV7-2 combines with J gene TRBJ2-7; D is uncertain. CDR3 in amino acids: CASRPGTKPWEQYF. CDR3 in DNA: TGTGCCAGCAGACCTGGCACAAAACCATGGGAGCAGTACTTC.